This TCR beta chain was sequenced for a study of shared clonotypes between healthy human individuals. This clone was seen a single time. Its antigen is unknown. Profiling relied on immunoSEQ multiplex PCR, and the TCRdb table lists in-frame clones only, not all of them. The table lists around 2.1 million clones, under 95% of them singletons. This CDR3 contains 16 residues. Germline values: CDR1 SGHRS, CDR2 YFSETQ. V shed 0 bases, J shed 1 base, and the junction held 3 bases outside the gene matches. Findings of the study overall: Clonotype sharing across donors was expected to vary with sequencing depth. Specimens sampled were limited to blood, with tissue repertoires likely differing.

It was CD45RO-negative cells, positively selected for CCR7, that made up naive CD8 cells, with terminally differentiated effector memory CD45RA+ cells excluded. V is TRBV5-1 and J is TRBJ1-5, with 8 nucleotides matching TRBD1. The source is a man aged 18-30 years in good health. Some clones in this sample may be carry-over from other donors' samples. Sequenced: naive CD8+ T cells from PBMCs. The CDR3 DNA reads as TGCGCCAGCAGCTTGGGGTGGACAGGGAGCAATCAGCCCCAGCATTTT. This codes for CASSLGWTGSNQPQHF.